This T cell receptor beta chain was captured in a study of blood T cells in healthy people across ages. The CDR3 consists of 14 residues. The junction had 9 bases not matched to a gene; V was cut back by 4 bases and J by 8 bases. Per germline, CDR1 SGHAT and CDR2 FQNNGV. This clonotype was observed once. Then a second PCR, running roughly 7 to 11 cycles, was carried out with a sample-barcoded 5' primer and a J-beta primer mix. From the 5' RACE reads, TCRdb called clonotypes with MiXCR, one entry per CDR3 protein. The table shows around 780,000 distinct CDR3 sequences, with roughly 26% occurring only once. The data were also submitted as part of a second study, on T cells of mothers and their children.

This clonotype was sampled from a boy between 10 and 17 years old in good health. Input material: blood. The chain employs TRBV11-2 and TRBJ2-3; 7 nucleotides match TRBD1. DNA for the CDR3: TGTGCCAGCAGCTCTAACCGGGACAGTCCTACGCAGTATTTT. Translating gives CASSSNRDSPTQYF. Filled out from reference TRBV11-2 and TRBJ2-3, the complete variable domain reads EAGVAQSPRYKIIEKRQSVAFWCNPISGHATLYWYQQILGQGPKLLIQFQNNGVVDDSQLPKDRFSAERLKGVDSTLKIQPAKLEDSAVYLCASSSNRDSPTQYFGPGTRLTVL.